The text below deals with one T cell receptor beta chain. This entry is derived from a study of blood T cell repertoires in COVID-19. As originally analysed: Estimates of nucleated cell counts were drawn from the amplification of reference gene primers. Measured with immunoSEQ multiplex PCR; TCRdb has only the in-frame clones, and not every one. The DNA was the basis for D and trimming; V, J and clone size are from that table. The table has about 260,000 clones, roughly nine tenths seen once. The clonotype originates from a man aged 35-49 years who had recovered from COVID-19. Sequences were obtained from peripheral blood.

In nucleotides, the CDR3 is TGTGCCAGCAGTTACACTATTCGCGGGAGTGTCACTGAAGCTTTCTTT. Translation gives CASSYTIRGSVTEAFF. V usage is TRBV6-5 and J usage is TRBJ1-1; no definite D call. There are 16 residues in the CDR3. Trimming shortened V by 2 bases and J by 4 bases, and 17 bases separated the two germline ends. CDR1 is MNHEY and CDR2 is SVGAGI in the germline V gene.